This T cell receptor beta chain was sequenced for a study of vaccination effects on CD4 cells after COVID-19. Broader study findings: Late post-vaccination samples showed marked contraction of infection- and vaccine-induced clones.

This CDR3 is built from 13 residues. The ends were cut back, 3 bases at V and 2 bases at J, with 8 bases in the middle. CDR1 and CDR2 (germline): KGHSH, LQKENI. A remark on this clone: What it binds is unknown.

Produced via immunoSEQ multiplex PCR; TCRdb's table is partial and in-frame only. The repertoire holds tens of thousands of clones, with about 73% as singletons. Antigen-specific CD4+ T cells expanded by the ViraFEST assay with viral peptide pools were then sequenced. Subsequent to roughly 9 days of culture, CD4+ T cells were isolated. Participants got two doses of BNT162b2 or mRNA-1273 vaccine. The clonotype was recovered from a human donor who received a COVID-19 vaccine. The rearrangement links TRBV18 to TRBJ2-7; no clear D gene. Material: CD4+ T cells from PBMCs cultured with HCoV-OC43 spike peptides, obtained after COVID-19 vaccination. The subset denotes: HCoV-OC43 spike overlapping peptide pool stimulation. The CDR3 nucleotides read TGTGCCAGCTCACCCTCACTAACCTACGAGCAGTACTTC. It specifies CASSPSLTYEQYF.